One T cell receptor (beta chain) is described in this entry. Its cognate antigen is unknown. This sample stems from a study of T cell responses to AZD1222 COVID-19 vaccine. The germline CDR1 and CDR2 sequences are MNHEY and SMNVEV (reference sequence). V lost 1 base, J lost 0 bases, and 1 base stayed unmatched. CDR3 length: 17 amino acids. Study-wide results and caveats: Per reports, nearly half of all spike-specific TCRs target regions that are unmutated in variants. There were mostly white British donors and more females than males, and clonal diversity was possibly underestimated. Receipt of two AZD1222 doses was followed by a rise in Spike-specific TCR breadth and depth. Repertoire collection took place solely once the T cell response had peaked.

Libraries were prepared by immunoSEQ multiplex PCR; TCRdb keeps only in-frame clonotypes and omits some of them. The table includes 170,000 or so clones, 90% to 95% detected once. This TCR derives from an adult in good health. The gene calls are TRBV27 and TRBJ1-6; 9 nucleotides agree with TRBD1. The sample consisted of peripheral blood, taken on day 0 of AZD1222 vaccination. The CDR3 protein is CASSLYRGPSYNSPLHF. As DNA, the CDR3 is TGTGCCAGCAGTTTATACAGGGGGCCCTCCTATAATTCACCCCTCCACTTT.